The rows below give T cell receptor beta chains drawn from one sample of a study of T-cell reconstitution after alpha-beta-depleted transplantation in children. TCRdb re-analysed the PCR reads in MiXCR, keeping a single row per CDR3 protein. The sample consists of about 980,000 distinct CDR3 sequences, 25% to 30% of them appearing once. Sequenced material: PBMCs, mostly from graft donor cells, taken 360 days after TCRalphabeta/CD19-depleted stem cell transplant. The receptors shown here come from a boy less than two years old who had a stem cell transplant for SCID, so the T cells may come from the graft donor. The CDR3 runs from the conserved cysteine through the conserved F or W. The D gene is left open where the match is weak. Some rows have no size entry. The others give once, few or many, or a class for an expanded clone.

TRBJ2-5	TRBV5-1	TRBD2	NA	CASSSERGLAGETQYF	TGCGCCAGCAGCTCCGAAAGGGGACTAGCGGGGGAGACCCAGTACTTC
TRBJ2-1	TRBV20-1	NA	NA	CSASVQSRRGYNEQFF	TGCAGTGCTAGTGTACAGTCCCGACGAGGCTACAATGAGCAGTTCTTC
TRBJ2-7	TRBV29-1	NA	NA	CSGTDSSYEQYF	TGCAGCGGTACGGACAGCTCCTACGAGCAGTACTTC
TRBJ2-2	TRBV7-9	TRBD1	NA	CAIGTANTGELFF	TGTGCCATCGGGACAGCGAACACCGGGGAGCTGTTTTTT
TRBJ2-1	TRBV27	NA	many	CASRARGSSYNEQFF	TGTGCCAGCAGGGCACGGGGGAGCTCCTACAATGAGCAGTTCTTC
TRBJ2-1	TRBV5-1	TRBD2	few	CASSGGASSEQFF	TGCGCCAGTAGCGGGGGGGCATCTAGTGAGCAGTTCTTC
TRBJ2-3	TRBV7-8	NA	few	CASSKRDTFTDTQYF	TGTGCCAGCAGCAAACGGGACACCTTCACAGATACGCAGTATTTT
TRBJ2-3	TRBV12-3/TRBV12-4	NA	NA	CASRGAGALTDTQYF	TGTGCCAGCAGGGGTGCGGGGGCCCTCACAGATACGCAGTATTTT
TRBJ1-4	TRBV6-4	NA	few	CASSDFGGLVEKLFF	TGTGCCAGCAGTGACTTTGGGGGGCTTGTTGAAAAACTGTTTTTT
TRBJ2-3	TRBV5-5	TRBD1	NA	CASSRPGGASADTQYF	TGTGCCAGCAGCCGACCAGGGGGCGCATCAGCAGATACGCAGTATTTT
TRBJ2-5	TRBV12-3/TRBV12-4	TRBD2	few	CASSLVEIAGFQETQYF	TGTGCCAGCAGTTTGGTGGAAATAGCGGGCTTCCAAGAGACCCAGTACTTC
TRBJ1-3	TRBV29-1	NA	few	CSVGRQDWGNTIYF	TGCAGCGTTGGCCGACAGGATTGGGGAAACACCATATATTTT
TRBJ2-2	TRBV12-3/TRBV12-4	NA	NA	CASRSPAGGELFF	TGTGCCAGCCGCTCACCCGCAGGCGGGGAGCTGTTTTTT
TRBJ1-2	TRBV6-1	NA	NA	CASSHSPGSRGDTF	TGTGCCAGCAGCCACAGTCCCGGATCCAGGGGTGACACCTTC
TRBJ1-1	TRBV3-1	TRBD1	NA	CASSPRQGPSTEAFF	TGTGCCAGCAGCCCTCGACAGGGCCCGAGCACTGAAGCTTTCTTT
TRBJ2-5	TRBV12-3/TRBV12-4	NA	NA	CASSLSPQGRETQYF	TGTGCCAGCAGTTTATCTCCACAGGGTAGGGAGACCCAGTACTTC
TRBJ1-1	TRBV5-6	NA	NA	CASSLFRQGNTEAFF	TGTGCCAGCAGCTTGTTCAGGCAGGGGAACACTGAAGCTTTCTTT
TRBJ2-7	TRBV28	TRBD1	NA	CASSLRDRASEQYF	TGTGCCAGCTCCCTCCGGGACAGGGCTAGCGAGCAGTACTTC
TRBJ2-7	TRBV12-3/TRBV12-4	TRBD2	NA	CASSPAGGPGRNEQYF	TGTGCCAGCAGCCCAGCGGGGGGGCCAGGGAGGAACGAGCAGTACTTC
TRBJ2-5	TRBV6-1	NA	NA	CASKRDGHLSETQYF	TGTGCCAGCAAAAGGGACGGACACTTGTCAGAGACCCAGTACTTC
TRBJ2-3	TRBV7-9	TRBD2	NA	CASRLAGGPTDTQYF	TGTGCCAGCAGACTAGCGGGGGGGCCGACAGATACGCAGTATTTT
TRBJ1-4	TRBV7-2	NA	many	CASSKGSNEKLFF	TGTGCCAGCAGCAAGGGGTCTAATGAAAAACTGTTTTTT
TRBJ2-7	TRBV18	NA	NA	CASSIGTLYEQYF	TGTGCCAGCTCAATAGGGACGCTCTACGAGCAGTACTTC
TRBJ2-1	TRBV2	NA	few	CASSPARVVNEQFF	TGTGCCAGCAGTCCAGCTAGAGTGGTAAATGAGCAGTTCTTC
TRBJ1-6	TRBV4-2	NA	NA	CASSQEGMRGSPLHF	TGTGCCAGCAGCCAGGAAGGAATGAGAGGTTCACCCCTCCACTTT
TRBJ2-7	TRBV20-1	TRBD1	few	CSAERTGQSYEQYF	TGCAGTGCTGAACGGACAGGGCAGTCCTACGAGCAGTACTTC
TRBJ2-1	TRBV5-1	TRBD2	NA	CASSLDLSGGLPMYNEQFF	TGCGCCAGCAGCTTGGACCTCAGCGGGGGGCTCCCTATGTACAATGAGCAGTTCTTC
TRBJ2-7	TRBV20-1	NA	few	CSARDLGGQIYEQYF	TGCAGTGCTAGAGATTTGGGGGGACAGATTTACGAGCAGTACTTC
TRBJ1-1	TRBV6-1	NA	NA	CASSVLGQNTEAFF	TGTGCCAGCAGTGTGTTGGGACAGAACACTGAAGCTTTCTTT
TRBJ2-5	TRBV5-1	TRBD1	NA	CASSSGEPGQFFQETQYF	TGCGCCAGCAGCTCAGGAGAGCCGGGACAGTTTTTCCAAGAGACCCAGTACTTC
TRBJ1-6	TRBV5-6	NA	NA	CASSFQVVSSYNSPLHF	TGTGCCAGCAGCTTCCAGGTAGTGAGCTCCTATAATTCACCCCTCCACTTT
TRBJ1-1	TRBV5-1	NA	few	CASSLDPRMNTEAFF	TGCGCCAGCAGCTTGGATCCGAGGATGAACACTGAAGCTTTCTTT
TRBJ2-1	TRBV29-1	TRBD2	NA	CSVEAGTRVYNEQFF	TGCAGCGTTGAAGCCGGGACTAGAGTCTACAATGAGCAGTTCTTC
TRBJ2-1	TRBV5-1	NA	NA	CASSLGGTDNEQFF	TGCGCCAGCAGCTTGGGAGGGACGGACAATGAGCAGTTCTTC
TRBJ2-1	TRBV7-3	TRBD1	NA	CASSRSTGQIASEQFF	TGTGCCAGCAGCCGCTCCACGGGACAGATCGCCAGCGAGCAGTTCTTC
TRBJ1-1	TRBV3-1	NA	NA	CASSQEIVQTEAFF	TGTGCCAGCAGCCAAGAGATCGTCCAAACCGAAGCTTTCTTT
TRBJ2-4	TRBV7-9	NA	few	CASSKRTFSLAKNIQYF	TGTGCCAGCAGCAAGCGGACGTTCAGTCTAGCCAAAAACATTCAGTACTTC
TRBJ1-6	TRBV6-1	NA	few	CASSPWGDASVSPLHF	TGTGCCAGCAGCCCCTGGGGGGACGCTAGTGTTAGTCCCCTCCACTTT
TRBJ2-1	TRBV7-2	TRBD2	NA	CASSLDPSGYEQFF	TGTGCCAGCAGCTTAGACCCTAGCGGCTATGAGCAGTTCTTC
TRBJ2-7	TRBV7-2	NA	few	CASSLASGTNTYEQYF	TGTGCCAGCAGCTTAGCTTCCGGGACCAACACCTACGAGCAGTACTTC
TRBJ1-5	TRBV5-1	NA	NA	CASSFIREGPQHF	TGCGCCAGCAGCTTTATCAGAGAGGGGCCCCAGCATTTT
TRBJ2-7	TRBV12-3/TRBV12-4	NA	NA	CASRPSPGREYEQYF	TGTGCCAGCAGACCATCCCCCGGGCGTGAGTACGAGCAGTACTTC
TRBJ2-7	TRBV6-5	TRBD1	NA	CASSYNDLRGSSYEQYF	TGTGCCAGCAGTTACAACGATCTCAGGGGGAGCTCCTACGAGCAGTACTTC
TRBJ2-5	TRBV7-4	NA	NA	CASSLRTDDRETQYF	TGTGCCAGCAGCTTAAGAACCGACGACCGGGAGACCCAGTACTTC